This note documents a single T cell receptor beta chain sequence. No antigen is known for it. Everyone who donated was a Caucasian adult who lived in Nashville, Tennessee. The V gene lost 6 bases and the J gene lost 2 bases, with 10 bases spanning the gap. CDR1 is SGHAT and CDR2 is FQNNGV in the germline V gene. The CDR3 contains 14 residues. The sample belongs to a study of shared clonotypes between healthy human individuals. Genomic DNA per cell subset filled all wells of several immunoSEQ plates. TCRdb's table, derived via immunoSEQ multiplex PCR, lists solely in-frame clones and lacks some. The repertoire holds roughly 2.6 million clones, with more than 90% as singletons. Study-wide results and caveats: The sampled material consisted only of blood, and tissue repertoires are likely to differ. A handful of donors showed sharing of approximately 4.7% of naive CD4 clonotypes.

The rearrangement links TRBV11-2 to TRBJ2-2; a possible D gene is TRBD1 (6 bases). The TCR was taken from a man aged 18-30 years in good health. Sequenced sample: naive CD4+ T cells sorted from blood. The subset is: CD45RA+ positively selected. CDR3 residues: CASRRTVNTGELFF. The CDR3 DNA reads TGTGCCAGCAGGCGGACAGTTAACACCGGGGAGCTGTTTTTT. Based on the CDR3 plus reference TRBV11-2 and TRBJ2-2, the full variable domain is EAGVAQSPRYKIIEKRQSVAFWCNPISGHATLYWYQQILGQGPKLLIQFQNNGVVDDSQLPKDRFSAERLKGVDSTLKIQPAKLEDSAVYLCASRRTVNTGELFFGEGSRLTVL.